This record looks at one T cell receptor (beta chain) sequence and its context. The sample originates from a study of lymphopenia after photon versus proton radiotherapy. CDR3 length: 16 residues. Trimming at V came to 2 bases and at J to 1 base, leaving 3 bases not matched to a gene. Germline CDR1 LNHDA, CDR2 SQIVND (reference sequence). Method: immunoSEQ multiplex PCR; TCRdb's copy keeps in-frame clones and lacks some. The sample consists of tens of thousands of clones, roughly four fifths of them appearing once. The chain couples TRBV19 to TRBJ1-5, with TRBD1 identical over 9 bases. The source was peripheral blood, collected from a patient treated with photon-based radiotherapy. The source is a woman aged 45-60 years with pancreatic cancer. DNA for the CDR3: TGTGCCAGTAGTATACCGACAGGGGGGAGCAATCAGCCCCAGCATTTT. Encoded protein: CASSIPTGGSNQPQHF. Together with reference TRBV19 and TRBJ1-5, the CDR3 gives the full variable domain: DGGITQSPKYLFRKEGQNVTLSCEQNLNHDAMYWYRQDPGQGLRLIYYSQIVNDFQKGDIAEGYSVSREKKESFPLTVTSAQKNPTAFYLCASSIPTGGSNQPQHFGDGTRLSIL.